Shown below are 9 T cell receptor beta chains from a single sample sequenced in a study of CD8 T cells in ankylosing spondylitis. MiXCR was run by TCRdb on the 5' RACE reads, yielding one entry per CDR3 protein. This sample has approximately 250,000 distinct CDR3 sequences, with roughly 32% found just once. The specimen sequenced was blood, either unsorted or a sorted T cell fraction (not recorded which). The receptors originated from a male donor with ankylosing spondylitis or in good health (not recorded which).

This clonotype was found many times. CDR3 protein: CSARDPGSSYEQYF. CDR3 coding DNA: TGCAGTGCTAGAGATCCCGGAAGCTCCTACGAGCAGTACTTC. The chain recombines TRBV20-1 with TRBJ2-7; D is uncertain. The CDR3 is 14 residues long. Germline CDR1 reads DFQATT; CDR2 reads SNEGSKA (reference sequence). V was pared by 0 bases and J by 0 bases, with 9 bases between.

This clonotype came up a few times. This chain uses TRBV6-6 with TRBJ2-1; D unresolved. V lost 0 bases to trimming and J lost 6 bases, with 6 bases between them. The CDR3 is 13 amino acids. Germline V lookup: CDR1 MNHNY, CDR2 SVGAGI (reference sequence). This CDR3 is CASSYSSVNEQFF. For the CDR3, the DNA is TGTGCCAGCAGTTACTCGTCGGTCAATGAGCAGTTCTTC.

This clonotype was seen a few times. The rearrangement links TRBV29-1 to TRBJ2-3; D is perhaps TRBD1 (6 bases). Trimming removed 5 bases from V and 5 bases from J, with 32 bases in between. CDR3 length: 19 residues. Germline V gene data show CDR1 as SQVTM and CDR2 as ANQGSEA. CDR3 in amino acids: CSVHRTERPRGPFQDTQYF. Written as DNA, the CDR3 is TGCAGCGTTCATCGGACAGAGAGGCCCAGAGGACCCTTCCAAGATACGCAGTATTTT.

This clonotype was seen only a few times. The rearrangement links TRBV20-1 to TRBJ1-5; no reliable D call. Germline V CDR1 and CDR2: DFQATT, SNEGSKA (reference sequence). With 7 bases removed from V and 6 bases from J, the gap between germline ends came to 16 bases. The CDR3 runs to 13 residues. Written as DNA, the CDR3 is TGCAGTGGTTGGTCCAATTGGGGTCAGCCCCAGCATTTT. Its translation is CSGWSNWGQPQHF.

This clonotype was counted a few times. The rearrangement links TRBV20-1 to TRBJ1-6; D ambiguous. Germline V gene data show CDR1 as DFQATT and CDR2 as SNEGSKA (reference sequence). V lost 3 bases, J lost 6 bases, and 6 bases lay in between. The CDR3 sequence is 12 residues long. Written as DNA, the CDR3 is TGCAGTGCTAGCGGCCCTAATTCACCCCTCCACTTT. Amino acid sequence: CSASGPNSPLHF.

J is TRBJ1-5 and V is TRBV10-3; possibly TRBD1 for D (6 bases). The CDR3 extends over 13 amino acids. V was clipped by 10 bases and J by 5 bases, with 15 bases between them. Germline CDR1 reads ENHRY; CDR2 reads SYGVKD. CDR3 amino acids: CATGDGEDQPQHF. CDR3 in DNA: TGTGCCACAGGGGACGGGGAAGATCAGCCCCAGCATTTT.

A few counts support this clonotype. The rearrangement links TRBV10-3 to TRBJ2-3; 10 bases line up with TRBD2. The CDR3 loop spans 14 amino acids. CDR1 and CDR2 from the germline V gene are ENHRY and SYGVKD. V gave up 4 bases and J gave up 6 bases; unmatched junction bases: 4. CDR3 loop: CAISVASGGDTQYF. The CDR3 DNA is TGTGCCATCAGTGTGGCTAGCGGGGGCGATACGCAGTATTTT.

This chain links TRBV5-1 with TRBJ1-5, with D possibly TRBD1 on 5 matching bases. Trimming took 0 bases from V and 4 from J, leaving 11 bases between them. The CDR3 length is 15 residues. Germline V gives CDR1 SGHRS, CDR2 YFSETQ. The CDR3 DNA follows: TGCGCCAGCAGCTTGGAGGGGACCGAGAATCAGCCCCAGCATTTT. This codes for CASSLEGTENQPQHF.

Only a few counts were recorded for this clonotype. This chain uses TRBV20-1 with TRBJ2-3, with 11 bases aligning to TRBD2. Per the germline V gene, CDR1 is DFQATT and CDR2 is SNEGSKA (reference sequence). V shed 5 bases, J shed 0 bases, and the junction held 7 bases outside the gene matches. The CDR3 is made up of 16 amino acids. CDR3 sequence (DNA): TGCAGTGCTCGGAGCCGACTAGCGGGGAGCACAGATACGCAGTATTTT. It specifies CSARSRLAGSTDTQYF.